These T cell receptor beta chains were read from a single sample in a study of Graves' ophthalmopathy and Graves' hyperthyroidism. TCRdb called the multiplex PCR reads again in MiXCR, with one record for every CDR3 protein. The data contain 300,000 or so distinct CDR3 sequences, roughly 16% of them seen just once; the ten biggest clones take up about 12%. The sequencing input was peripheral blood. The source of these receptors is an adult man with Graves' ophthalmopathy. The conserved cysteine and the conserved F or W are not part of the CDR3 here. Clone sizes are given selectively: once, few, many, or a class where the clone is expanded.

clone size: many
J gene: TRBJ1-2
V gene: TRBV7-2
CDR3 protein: ASSYGGGASSYGYT

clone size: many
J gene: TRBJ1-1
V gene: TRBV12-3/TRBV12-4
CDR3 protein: ASSLRQFAF

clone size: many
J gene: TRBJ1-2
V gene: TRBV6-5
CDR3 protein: ASSYTAGGINYGYT

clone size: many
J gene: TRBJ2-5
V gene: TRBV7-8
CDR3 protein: ASSLPLQGGYPQETQY

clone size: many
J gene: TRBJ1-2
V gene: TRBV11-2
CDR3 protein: ASSFRPRGYT

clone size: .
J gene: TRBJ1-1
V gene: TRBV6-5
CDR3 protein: ASSYMKMMNTEAF

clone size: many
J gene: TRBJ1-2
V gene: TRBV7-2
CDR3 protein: ASSADRADYGYT

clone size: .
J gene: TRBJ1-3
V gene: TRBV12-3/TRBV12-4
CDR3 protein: ASSFGQRNTIY

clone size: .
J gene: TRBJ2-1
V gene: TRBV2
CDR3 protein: ASSEARGSEQF

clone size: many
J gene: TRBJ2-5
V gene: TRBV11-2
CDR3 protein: ASSLDSVWETQY

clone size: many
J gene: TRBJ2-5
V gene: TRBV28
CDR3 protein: ASSPTSGYQETQY

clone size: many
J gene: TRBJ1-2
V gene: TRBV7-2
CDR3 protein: ASSPTPGGYT

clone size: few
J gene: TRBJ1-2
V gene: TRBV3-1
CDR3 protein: ASSPPTGHGYT

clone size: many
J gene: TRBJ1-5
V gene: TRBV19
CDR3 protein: ASSIGTTGVDSNQPQH

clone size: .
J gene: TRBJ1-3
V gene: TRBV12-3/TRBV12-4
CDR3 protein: ASCLRVASGNTIY

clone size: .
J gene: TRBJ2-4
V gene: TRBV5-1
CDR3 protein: ASSSGVTGEDIQY

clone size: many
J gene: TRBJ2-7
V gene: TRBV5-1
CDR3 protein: ASSDRTSGSYEQY

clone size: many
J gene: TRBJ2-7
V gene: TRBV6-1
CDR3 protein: ASSDRAGGYEQY

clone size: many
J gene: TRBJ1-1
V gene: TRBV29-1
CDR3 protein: SVELSMNTEAF

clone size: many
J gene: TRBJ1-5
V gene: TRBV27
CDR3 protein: ASSRQGGGNQPQH

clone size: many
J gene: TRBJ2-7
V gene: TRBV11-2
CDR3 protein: ASSLNGQRTYEQY

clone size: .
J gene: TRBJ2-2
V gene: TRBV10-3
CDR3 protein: AISDESSGANTGELF

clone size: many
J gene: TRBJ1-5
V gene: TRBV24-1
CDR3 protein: ATSGGNQPQH

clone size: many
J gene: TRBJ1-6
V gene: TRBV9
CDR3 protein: ASSAGQFGPLH

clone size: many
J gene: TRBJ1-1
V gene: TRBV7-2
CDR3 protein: ASSLPMNTEAF

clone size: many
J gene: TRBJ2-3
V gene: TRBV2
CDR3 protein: ASGTGTSVRTQY

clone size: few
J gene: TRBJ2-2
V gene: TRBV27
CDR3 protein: SSSPVLAGGPTGELF

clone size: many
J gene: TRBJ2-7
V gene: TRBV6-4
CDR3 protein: ASSPQPPTGHQDEQY

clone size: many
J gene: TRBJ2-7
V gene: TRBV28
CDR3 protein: ASSKTGRTYEQY

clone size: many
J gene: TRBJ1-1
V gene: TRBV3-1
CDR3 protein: ASSPINTPRNTEAF

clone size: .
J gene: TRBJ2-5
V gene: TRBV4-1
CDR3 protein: ASSQGIQETQY

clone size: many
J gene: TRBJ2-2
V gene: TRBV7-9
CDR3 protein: ASPRSGELF

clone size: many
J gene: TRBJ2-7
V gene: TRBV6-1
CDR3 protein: ASRSTSGANYEQY

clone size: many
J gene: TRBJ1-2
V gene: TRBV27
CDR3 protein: ASGSYTGYT

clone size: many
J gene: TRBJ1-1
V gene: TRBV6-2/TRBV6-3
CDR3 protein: ASSRPTDHMNTEAF

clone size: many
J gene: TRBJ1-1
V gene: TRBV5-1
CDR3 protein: ASSLVGQGTEAF

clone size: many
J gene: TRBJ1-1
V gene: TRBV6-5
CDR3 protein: ASSYSAGNTEAF

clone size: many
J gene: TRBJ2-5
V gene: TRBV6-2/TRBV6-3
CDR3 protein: ASSMARSTMAQY

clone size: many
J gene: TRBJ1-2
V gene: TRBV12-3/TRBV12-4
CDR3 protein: ASSNNRVSNYGYT

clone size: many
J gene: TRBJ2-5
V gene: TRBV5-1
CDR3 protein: ASSLAATSDGQETQY

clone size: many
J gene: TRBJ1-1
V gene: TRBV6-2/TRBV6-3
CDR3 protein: ASSYSDRGSTEAF

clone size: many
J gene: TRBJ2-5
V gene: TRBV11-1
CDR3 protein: ASSEEDRGEETQY

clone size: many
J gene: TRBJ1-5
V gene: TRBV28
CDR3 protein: ASRSSDRGLYQPQH

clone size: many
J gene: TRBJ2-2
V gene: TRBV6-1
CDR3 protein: ASLRGLNTGELF

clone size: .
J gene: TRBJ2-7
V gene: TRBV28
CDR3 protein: ASSFEWTGGAYEQY

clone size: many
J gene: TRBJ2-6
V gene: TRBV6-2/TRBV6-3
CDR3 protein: ASSPTGGTSGANVLT

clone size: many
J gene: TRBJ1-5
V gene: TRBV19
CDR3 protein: ASSISSPNQPQH

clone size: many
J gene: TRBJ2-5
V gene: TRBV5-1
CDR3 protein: ASRLDRQETQY

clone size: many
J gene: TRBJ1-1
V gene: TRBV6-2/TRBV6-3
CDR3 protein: ASSSQGRGMNTEAF

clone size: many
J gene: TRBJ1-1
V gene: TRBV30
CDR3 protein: AWNANPNTEAF

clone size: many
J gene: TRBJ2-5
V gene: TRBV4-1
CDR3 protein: ASSLPGHRETQY

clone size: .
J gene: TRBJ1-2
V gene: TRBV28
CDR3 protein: ASGSGGTRYGYT

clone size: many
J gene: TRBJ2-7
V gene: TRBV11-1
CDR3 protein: ASSLHLTASSYEQY

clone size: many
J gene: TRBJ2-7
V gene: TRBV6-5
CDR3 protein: ASTPGAGADEQY

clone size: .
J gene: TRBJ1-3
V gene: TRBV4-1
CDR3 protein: AISPRTGLTRNTIY